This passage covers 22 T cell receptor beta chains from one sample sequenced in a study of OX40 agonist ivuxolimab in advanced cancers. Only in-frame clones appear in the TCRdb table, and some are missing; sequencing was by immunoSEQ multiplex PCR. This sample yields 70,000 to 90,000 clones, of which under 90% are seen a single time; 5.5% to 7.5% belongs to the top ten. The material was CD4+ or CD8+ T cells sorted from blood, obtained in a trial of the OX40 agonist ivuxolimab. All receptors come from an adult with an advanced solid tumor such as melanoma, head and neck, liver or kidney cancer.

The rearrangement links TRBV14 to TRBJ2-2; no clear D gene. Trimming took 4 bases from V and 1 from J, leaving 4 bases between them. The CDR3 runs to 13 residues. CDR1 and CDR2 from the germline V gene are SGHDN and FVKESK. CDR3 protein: CASSRVNTGELFF. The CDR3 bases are TGTGCCAGCAGCCGCGTGAACACCGGGGAGCTGTTTTTT.

For the CDR3, the DNA is TGTGCCAGCAGGGACCAGGGTAGCGGGGGGGTCGAGCAGTACTTC. This encodes CASRDQGSGGVEQYF. The rearrangement uses TRBV5-4 and TRBJ2-7; 11 bases map to TRBD2. V lost 5 bases, J lost 6 bases, and 10 bases stayed unmatched. CDR3 size: 15 residues. Germline CDR1 and CDR2: SGHNT and YYREEE (reference sequence).

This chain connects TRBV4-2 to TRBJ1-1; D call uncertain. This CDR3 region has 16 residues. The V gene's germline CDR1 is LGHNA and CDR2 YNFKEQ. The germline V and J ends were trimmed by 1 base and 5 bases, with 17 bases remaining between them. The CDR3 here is CASSQAPMGSKTEAFF. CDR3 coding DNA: TGTGCCAGCAGCCAAGCCCCGATGGGAAGTAAAACTGAAGCTTTCTTT.

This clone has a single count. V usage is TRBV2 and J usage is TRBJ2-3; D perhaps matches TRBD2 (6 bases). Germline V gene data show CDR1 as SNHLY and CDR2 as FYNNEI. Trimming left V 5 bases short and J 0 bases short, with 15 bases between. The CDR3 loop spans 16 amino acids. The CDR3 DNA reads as TGTGCCAGCAGTCCGAGCGGGTATTCTAGCACAGATACGCAGTATTTT. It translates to CASSPSGYSSTDTQYF. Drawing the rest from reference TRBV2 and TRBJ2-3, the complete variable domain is EPEVTQTPSHQVTQMGQEVILRCVPISNHLYFYWYRQILGQKVEFLVSFYNNEISEKSEIFDDQFSVERPDGSNFTLKIRSTKLEDSAMYFCASSPSGYSSTDTQYFGPGTRLTVL.

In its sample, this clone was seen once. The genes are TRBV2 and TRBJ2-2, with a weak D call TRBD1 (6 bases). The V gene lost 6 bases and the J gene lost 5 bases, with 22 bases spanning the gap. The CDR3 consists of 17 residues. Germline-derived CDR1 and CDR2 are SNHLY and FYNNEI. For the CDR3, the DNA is TGTGCCAGCAGGGCCGGGGACATTAGCTTAACTACCGGGGAGCTGTTTTTT. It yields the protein CASRAGDISLTTGELFF. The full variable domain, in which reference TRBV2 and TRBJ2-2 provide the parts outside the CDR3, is EPEVTQTPSHQVTQMGQEVILRCVPISNHLYFYWYRQILGQKVEFLVSFYNNEISEKSEIFDDQFSVERPDGSNFTLKIRSTKLEDSAMYFCASRAGDISLTTGELFFGEGSRLTVL.

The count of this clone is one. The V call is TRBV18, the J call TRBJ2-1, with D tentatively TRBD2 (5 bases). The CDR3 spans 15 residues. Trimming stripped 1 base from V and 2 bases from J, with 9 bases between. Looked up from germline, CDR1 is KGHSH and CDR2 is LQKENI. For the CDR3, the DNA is TGTGCCAGCTCACCACGAGGGCCACCCTACAATGAGCAGTTCTTC. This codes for CASSPRGPPYNEQFF.

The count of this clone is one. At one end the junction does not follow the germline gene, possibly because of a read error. The CDR3 loop reads CASSLVRDALDQGNTGAFF. The DNA of the CDR3 is TGCGCCAGCAGCTTGGTTAGGGACGCTCTCGACCAGGGGAACACTGGAGCTTTCTTT. The J gene is TRBJ1-1, the V gene TRBV5-1; D possibly corresponds to TRBD1 (6 bases). The CDR3 is 19 residues long. Germline-derived CDR1 and CDR2 are SGHRS and YFSETQ.

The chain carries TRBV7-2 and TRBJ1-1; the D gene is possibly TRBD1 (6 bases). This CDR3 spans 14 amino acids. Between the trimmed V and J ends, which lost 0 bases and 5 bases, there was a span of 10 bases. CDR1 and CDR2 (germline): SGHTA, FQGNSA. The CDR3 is CASSLAGARTEAFF. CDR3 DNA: TGTGCCAGCAGCTTAGCGGGGGCGCGGACTGAAGCTTTCTTT.

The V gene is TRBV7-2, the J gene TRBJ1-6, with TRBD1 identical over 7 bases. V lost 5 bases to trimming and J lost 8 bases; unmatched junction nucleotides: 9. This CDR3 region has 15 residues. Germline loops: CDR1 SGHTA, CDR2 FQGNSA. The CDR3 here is CASSLQGQGDSPLHF. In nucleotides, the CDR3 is TGTGCCAGCAGCCTTCAGGGTCAGGGGGATTCACCCCTCCACTTT.

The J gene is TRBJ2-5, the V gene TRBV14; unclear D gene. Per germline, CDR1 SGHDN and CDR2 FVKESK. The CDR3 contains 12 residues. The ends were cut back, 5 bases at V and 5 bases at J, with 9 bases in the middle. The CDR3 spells CASSATGETQYF. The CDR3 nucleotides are TGTGCCAGCAGCGCCACTGGCGAGACCCAGTACTTC.

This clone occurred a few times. As DNA, the CDR3 is TGTGCCAGTACCCCAAGGGGGGCCCCCGTGACTAATGCTTTCTTT. It translates to CASTPRGAPVTNAFF. This chain joins TRBV19 and TRBJ1-1; TRBD1 is a possible D gene (6 bases). The CDR3 has 15 amino acids. Germline CDR1 is LNHDA and CDR2 is SQIVND (reference sequence). V was clipped by 7 bases and J by 11 bases, with 26 bases between them.

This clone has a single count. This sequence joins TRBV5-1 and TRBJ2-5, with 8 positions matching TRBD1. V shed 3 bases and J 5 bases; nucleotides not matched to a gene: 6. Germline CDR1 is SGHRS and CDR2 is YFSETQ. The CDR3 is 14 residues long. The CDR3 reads CASSWPGGEETQYF. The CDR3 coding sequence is TGCGCCAGCAGCTGGCCAGGGGGCGAGGAGACCCAGTACTTC.

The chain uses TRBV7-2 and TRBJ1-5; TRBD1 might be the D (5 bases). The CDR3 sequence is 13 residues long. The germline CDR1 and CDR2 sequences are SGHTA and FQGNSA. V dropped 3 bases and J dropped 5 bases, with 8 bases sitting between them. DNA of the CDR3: TGTGCCAGCAGCTTCCGGGACGATCAGCCCCAGCATTTT. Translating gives CASSFRDDQPQHF. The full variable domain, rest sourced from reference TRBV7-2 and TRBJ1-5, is GAGVSQSPSNKVTEKGKDVELRCDPISGHTALYWYRQSLGQGLEFLIYFQGNSAPDKSGLPSDRFSAERTGGSVSTLTIQRTQQEDSAVYLCASSFRDDQPQHFGDGTRLSIL.

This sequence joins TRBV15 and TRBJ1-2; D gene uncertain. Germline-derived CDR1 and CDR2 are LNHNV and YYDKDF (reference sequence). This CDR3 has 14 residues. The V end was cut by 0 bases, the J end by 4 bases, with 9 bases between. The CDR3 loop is CATSRDLAGYGYTF. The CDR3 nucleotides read TGTGCCACCAGCAGAGATCTGGCAGGCTATGGCTACACCTTC.

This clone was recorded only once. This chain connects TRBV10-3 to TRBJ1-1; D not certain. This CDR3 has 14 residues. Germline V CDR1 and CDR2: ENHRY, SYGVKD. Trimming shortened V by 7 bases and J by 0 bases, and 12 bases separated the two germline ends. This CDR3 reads CAITQTDMNTEAFF. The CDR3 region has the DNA TGTGCCATCACTCAGACGGATATGAACACTGAAGCTTTCTTT.

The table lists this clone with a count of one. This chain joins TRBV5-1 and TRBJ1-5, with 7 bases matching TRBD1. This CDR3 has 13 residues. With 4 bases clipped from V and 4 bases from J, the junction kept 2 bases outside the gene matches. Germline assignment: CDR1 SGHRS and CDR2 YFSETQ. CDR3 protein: CASSPGQNQPQHF. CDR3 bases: TGCGCCAGCAGCCCGGGACAGAATCAGCCCCAGCATTTT.

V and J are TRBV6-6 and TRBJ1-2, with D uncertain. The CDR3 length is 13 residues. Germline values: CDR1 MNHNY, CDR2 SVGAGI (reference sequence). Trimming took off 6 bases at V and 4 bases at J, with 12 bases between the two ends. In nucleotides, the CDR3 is TGTGCCAGCAGCCCACATCAAACCTATGGCTACACCTTC. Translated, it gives CASSPHQTYGYTF.

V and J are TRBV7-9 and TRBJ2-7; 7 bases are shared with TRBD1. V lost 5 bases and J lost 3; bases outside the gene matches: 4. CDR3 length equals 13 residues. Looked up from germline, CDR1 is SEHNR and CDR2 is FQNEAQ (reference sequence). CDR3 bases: TGTGCCAGCAGCGGCCGGGACAGCTACGAGCAGTACTTC. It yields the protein CASSGRDSYEQYF.

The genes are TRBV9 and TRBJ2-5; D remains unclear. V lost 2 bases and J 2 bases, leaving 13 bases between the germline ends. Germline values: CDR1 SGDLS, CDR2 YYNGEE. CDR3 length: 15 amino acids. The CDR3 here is CASSVWTGPQETQYF. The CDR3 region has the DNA TGTGCCAGCAGCGTTTGGACGGGCCCTCAAGAGACCCAGTACTTC.

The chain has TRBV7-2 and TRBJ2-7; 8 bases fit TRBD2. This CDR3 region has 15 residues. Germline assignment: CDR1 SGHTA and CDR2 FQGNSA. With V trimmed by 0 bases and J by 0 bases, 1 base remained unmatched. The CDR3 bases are TGTGCCAGCAGCTTAGCGACTAGCGCCTCCTACGAGCAGTACTTC. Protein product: CASSLATSASYEQYF. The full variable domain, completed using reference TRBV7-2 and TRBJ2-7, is GAGVSQSPSNKVTEKGKDVELRCDPISGHTALYWYRQSLGQGLEFLIYFQGNSAPDKSGLPSDRFSAERTGGSVSTLTIQRTQQEDSAVYLCASSLATSASYEQYFGPGTRLTVT.

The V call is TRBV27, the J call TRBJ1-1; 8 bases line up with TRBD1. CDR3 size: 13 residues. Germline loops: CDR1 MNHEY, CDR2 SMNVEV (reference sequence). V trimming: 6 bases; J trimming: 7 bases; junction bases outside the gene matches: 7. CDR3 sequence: CASRRGQGDEAFF. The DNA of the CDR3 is TGTGCCAGCAGGCGCGGACAGGGCGATGAAGCTTTCTTT.

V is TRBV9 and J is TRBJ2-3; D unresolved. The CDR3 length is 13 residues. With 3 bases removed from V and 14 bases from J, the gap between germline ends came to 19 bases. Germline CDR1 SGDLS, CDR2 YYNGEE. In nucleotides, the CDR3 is TGTGCCAGCAGCGCCTCAGCTCTATCGCACACGTATTTT. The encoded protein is CASSASALSHTYF.